Listed below are T cell receptor beta chains from one sample, sequenced in a study of cytomegalovirus exposure and HLA in healthy donors. Generated by immunoSEQ multiplex PCR, the TCRdb table keeps only in-frame clones and is missing some. In the table there are about 100,000 clones, approximately 76% of which are singletons. Sequencing was done on a sample of PBMCs. Source of these receptors: a woman aged 55-70 years in good health and CMV-seropositive. CDR3s include the opening cysteine and the closing phenylalanine or tryptophan. D genes are given only for firm matches. The size field is filled for only some rows; it gives once, few, many or a size class.

size: -; V: TRBV25-1; D: TRBD2; J: TRBJ2-1; CDR3: CASSLLAGDEQFF; DNA: TGTGCCAGCAGCTTACTAGCGGGAGATGAGCAGTTCTTC
size: -; V: TRBV30; D: -; J: TRBJ2-7; CDR3: CAWSIGTTSYEQYF; DNA: TGTGCCTGGAGTATAGGGACAACCTCCTACGAGCAGTACTTC
size: -; V: TRBV5-4; D: TRBD1; J: TRBJ2-1; CDR3: CASSLVQGAGNEQFF; DNA: TGTGCCAGCAGCTTGGTCCAGGGGGCAGGCAATGAGCAGTTCTTC
size: -; V: TRBV29-1; D: TRBD1; J: TRBJ2-2; CDR3: CSARDRKNTGELFF; DNA: TGCAGCGCCAGGGACAGAAAAAACACCGGGGAGCTGTTTTTT
size: -; V: TRBV9; D: -; J: TRBJ1-1; CDR3: CASSVSPFPAAGSGEAFF; DNA: TGTGCCAGCAGCGTAAGCCCCTTCCCCGCTGCAGGGTCAGGTGAAGCTTTCTTT
size: -; V: TRBV30; D: TRBD2; J: TRBJ2-7; CDR3: CAWSVMRGAGQYF; DNA: TGTGCCTGGAGTGTAATGCGGGGGGCCGGGCAGTACTTC
size: -; V: TRBV5-1; D: TRBD1; J: TRBJ1-2; CDR3: CASRGQGGIGYGYTF; DNA: TGCGCCAGCAGGGGACAGGGGGGGATCGGCTATGGCTACACCTTC
size: few; V: TRBV5-1; D: -; J: TRBJ1-1; CDR3: CASSRGSEAFF; DNA: TGCGCCAGCAGCAGGGGGTCTGAAGCTTTCTTT
size: -; V: TRBV10-3; D: TRBD2; J: TRBJ2-2; CDR3: CAISDYRLAGGSTGELFF; DNA: TGTGCCATCAGTGATTACAGACTAGCGGGAGGGAGCACCGGGGAGCTGTTTTTT
size: few; V: TRBV10-3; D: -; J: TRBJ1-5; CDR3: CAISGQANQPQHF; DNA: TGTGCCATCAGTGGACAGGCCAATCAGCCCCAGCATTTT
size: -; V: TRBV19; D: TRBD1; J: TRBJ1-5; CDR3: CASSIMDRDNQPQHF; DNA: TGTGCCAGTAGTATAATGGACAGGGACAATCAGCCCCAGCATTTT
size: few; V: TRBV28; D: -; J: TRBJ2-7; CDR3: CASGRWGQGAYGYF; DNA: -
size: -; V: TRBV25-1; D: -; J: TRBJ2-7; CDR3: CASSQGRPPSYEQYF; DNA: TGTGCCAGCAGTCAGGGGCGCCCTCCCTCCTACGAGCAGTACTTC
size: few; V: TRBV6-4; D: -; J: TRBJ1-1; CDR3: CASRDTPMNTEAFF; DNA: TGTGCCAGCAGAGATACACCGATGAACACTGAAGCTTTCTTT
size: -; V: TRBV11-2; D: TRBD2; J: TRBJ2-2; CDR3: CASSHFRLLAGEAGKLFF; DNA: TGTGCCAGCAGCCACTTCCGTTTGCTAGCGGGAGAGGCCGGGAAGCTGTTTTTT
size: -; V: TRBV4-1; D: -; J: TRBJ2-3; CDR3: CASSQGLAADTQYF; DNA: TGCGCCAGCAGCCAAGGCTTAGCGGCAGATACGCAGTATTTT
size: -; V: TRBV9; D: TRBD1; J: TRBJ2-7; CDR3: CASSPATGQSYEQYF; DNA: TGTGCCAGCAGCCCCGCGACAGGGCAGTCCTACGAGCAGTACTTC
size: -; V: TRBV6-5; D: -; J: TRBJ1-2; CDR3: CASSYGADYGYTF; DNA: TGTGCCAGCAGTTATGGGGCGGACTATGGCTACACCTTC
size: once; V: TRBV30; D: -; J: TRBJ2-1; CDR3: CAWREPNYNEQFF; DNA: TGTGCCTGGAGAGAGCCAAATTACAATGAGCAGTTCTTC
size: -; V: TRBV28; D: -; J: TRBJ1-1; CDR3: CASGPTGYVTEAFF; DNA: TGTGCCAGCGGCCCTACAGGGTACGTCACTGAAGCTTTCTTT
size: once; V: TRBV6-1; D: -; J: TRBJ2-7; CDR3: CASSEHRRSYEQYF; DNA: TGTGCCAGCAGTGAACACAGGCGGTCCTACGAGCAGTACTTC
size: -; V: TRBV7-3; D: -; J: TRBJ2-3; CDR3: CASSWGGGITDTQYF; DNA: TGTGCCAGCAGCTGGGGCGGCGGGATCACAGATACGCAGTATTTT
size: once; V: TRBV7-3; D: -; J: TRBJ2-3; CDR3: CASSLGSGLGDTQYF; DNA: TGTGCCAGCAGCTTGGGTTCAGGATTAGGAGATACGCAGTATTTT
size: few; V: TRBV5-1; D: -; J: TRBJ2-6; CDR3: CASSLDGVGAGANVLTF; DNA: TGCGCCAGCAGCTTAGACGGAGTGGGGGCCGGGGCCAACGTCCTGACTTTC
size: -; V: TRBV4-2; D: -; J: TRBJ1-3; CDR3: CASSQEGRSDSGNTIYF; DNA: TGTGCCAGCAGCCAAGAGGGGCGATCCGACTCTGGAAACACCATATATTTT
size: -; V: TRBV9; D: -; J: TRBJ2-7; CDR3: CASSVGQGSHEQYF; DNA: TGTGCCAGCAGCGTAGGGCAGGGGTCCCACGAGCAGTACTTC
size: -; V: TRBV7-9; D: -; J: TRBJ2-5; CDR3: CASSLGQLTQYF; DNA: TGTGCCAGCAGCCTCGGACAGTTGACCCAGTACTTC
size: -; V: TRBV2; D: -; J: TRBJ2-7; CDR3: CASNSGTIYEQYF; DNA: TGTGCCAGCAACTCCGGGACAATCTACGAGCAGTACTTC
size: once; V: TRBV5-6; D: -; J: TRBJ2-1; CDR3: CASSLVVQGYNEQFF; DNA: TGTGCCAGCAGCTTGGTAGTACAGGGCTACAATGAGCAGTTCTTC
size: -; V: TRBV29-1; D: -; J: TRBJ2-2; CDR3: CSVGLTVGTGELFF; DNA: TGCAGCGTGGGACTTACGGTTGGCACCGGGGAGCTGTTTTTT
size: -; V: TRBV12-5; D: -; J: TRBJ2-7; CDR3: CASAPPGSVSEQYF; DNA: TGTGCTAGTGCCCCCCCGGGAAGTGTGTCCGAGCAGTACTTC
size: -; V: TRBV27; D: -; J: TRBJ2-7; CDR3: CASSPFSSYEQYF; DNA: TGTGCCAGCAGTCCCTTCAGTTCCTACGAGCAGTACTTC
size: -; V: TRBV5-1; D: TRBD1; J: TRBJ1-2; CDR3: CASSWGTGRGYTF; DNA: TGCGCCAGCAGCTGGGGGACAGGTCGCGGCTACACCTTC
size: -; V: TRBV11-2; D: -; J: TRBJ1-5; CDR3: CASSPRPGFGNQPQHF; DNA: TGTGCCAGCAGCCCAAGACCGGGGTTTGGCAATCAGCCCCAGCATTTT
size: few; V: TRBV7-9; D: TRBD1; J: TRBJ1-1; CDR3: CASSLVGRGYTEAFF; DNA: TGTGCCAGCAGCTTAGTGGGCAGGGGGTACACTGAAGCTTTCTTT
size: -; V: TRBV11-3; D: TRBD1; J: TRBJ1-3; CDR3: CASSRGTGDSGNTIYF; DNA: TGTGCCAGCAGCCGCGGGACAGGGGACTCTGGAAACACCATATATTTT
size: -; V: TRBV27; D: -; J: TRBJ1-2; CDR3: CASSFLSLGENYGYTF; DNA: TGTGCCAGCAGTTTTCTATCTCTTGGTGAGAACTATGGCTACACCTTC
size: few; V: TRBV5-4; D: TRBD1; J: TRBJ1-4; CDR3: CASSLDRGTYEKLFF; DNA: TGTGCCAGCAGCCTGGACAGGGGCACTTATGAAAAACTGTTTTTT
size: -; V: TRBV6-4; D: -; J: TRBJ2-7; CDR3: CASLDNAYEQYF; DNA: TGTGCCAGCCTCGACAATGCCTACGAGCAGTACTTC
size: -; V: TRBV7-2; D: TRBD2; J: TRBJ2-3; CDR3: CASSYWGELAGGDTQYF; DNA: TGTGCCAGCAGCTACTGGGGCGAACTAGCGGGGGGAGATACGCAGTATTTT
size: -; V: TRBV18; D: -; J: TRBJ2-5; CDR3: CATGPGLQETQYF; DNA: TGTGCCACCGGACCTGGACTCCAAGAGACCCAGTACTTC
size: -; V: TRBV7-2; D: -; J: TRBJ2-5; CDR3: CASSSGGGTGYQETQYF; DNA: TGTGCCAGCAGCTCAGGGGGTGGGACTGGGTACCAAGAGACCCAGTACTTC
size: -; V: TRBV19; D: -; J: TRBJ1-1; CDR3: CASSYRTANTEAFF; DNA: TGTGCCAGTAGTTACCGCACTGCGAACACTGAAGCTTTCTTT
size: -; V: TRBV7-9; D: -; J: TRBJ2-7; CDR3: CASSPYRDLAAPYSYEQYF; DNA: TGTGCCAGCAGCCCATACAGGGACCTAGCGGCACCTTACTCCTACGAGCAGTACTTC
size: -; V: TRBV30; D: -; J: TRBJ1-2; CDR3: CAWSGQDRGNGYTF; DNA: TGTGCCTGGAGTGGGCAAGACAGAGGAAATGGCTACACCTTC
size: -; V: TRBV15; D: -; J: TRBJ1-2; CDR3: CATSREFRSGFYGYTF; DNA: TGTGCCACCAGCAGAGAATTCCGTTCAGGGTTCTATGGCTACACCTTC
size: -; V: TRBV11-2; D: TRBD2; J: TRBJ2-7; CDR3: CASSLVPAGGRNEQYF; DNA: TGTGCCAGCAGCTTAGTCCCAGCGGGAGGTAGGAACGAGCAGTACTTC
size: few; V: TRBV29-1; D: TRBD2; J: TRBJ2-2; CDR3: CSVAAGTNTGELFF; DNA: TGCAGCGTTGCAGCGGGAACGAACACCGGGGAGCTGTTTTTT
size: -; V: TRBV5-1; D: -; J: TRBJ2-1; CDR3: CASSPNTRQNYNEQFF; DNA: TGCGCCAGCAGCCCCAATACACGACAGAATTACAATGAGCAGTTCTTC
size: -; V: TRBV18; D: TRBD1; J: TRBJ2-7; CDR3: CASSPTLLTGSYEQYF; DNA: TGTGCCAGCTCACCAACCCTTCTGACAGGGTCCTACGAGCAGTACTTC
size: -; V: TRBV7-6; D: -; J: TRBJ2-1; CDR3: CASSQPGIMHNEQFF; DNA: TGTGCCAGCAGCCAGCCGGGTATTATGCACAATGAGCAGTTCTTC
size: -; V: TRBV19; D: -; J: TRBJ2-1; CDR3: CASSIDIGSSNEQFF; DNA: TGTGCCAGTAGTATAGATATAGGTAGCAGCAATGAGCAGTTCTTC
size: few; V: TRBV4-1; D: TRBD1; J: TRBJ2-7; CDR3: CASGLVRGNEQYF; DNA: TGCGCCAGCGGTCTGGTCAGGGGGAACGAGCAGTACTTC
size: few; V: TRBV6-1; D: -; J: TRBJ2-2; CDR3: CASSVHSTGELFF; DNA: TGTGCCAGCAGTGTACACAGCACCGGGGAGCTGTTTTTT